A single sample gave rise to the 22 T cell receptor beta chains below, sequenced in a study of T cell clones after liver transplantation. TCRdb's table, derived via immunoSEQ multiplex PCR, lists solely in-frame clones and lacks some. The sample lists about 75,000 clones, about 92% seen once, with roughly 2.7% in the top ten. The input for sequencing was CD4+ T cells from blood, taken before liver transplant. The source of these receptors is a human donor who received a liver transplant.

The rearrangement links TRBV9 to TRBJ1-3; the D gene is possibly TRBD1 (5 bases). The CDR3 has 15 residues. Germline CDR1 reads SGDLS; CDR2 reads YYNGEE. V lost 4 bases to trimming and J lost 8 bases, with 19 bases between them. CDR3 DNA sequence: TGTGCCAGCAGCCCCTCGGGGCAGGTCGGTCACACCATATATTTT. It is translated as CASSPSGQVGHTIYF.

The chain links TRBV9 to TRBJ2-3, with 15 bases matching TRBD2. The CDR3 runs to 17 residues. Losses at the gene ends were 4 bases for V and 11 bases for J; bases not matched to a gene: 14. Germline assignment: CDR1 SGDLS and CDR2 YYNGEE. The CDR3 DNA sequence: TGTGCCAGCAGCTCCGGGACTAGCGGGAGGTCCCCTTTAGGGCAGTATTTT. Residues: CASSSGTSGRSPLGQYF.

The chain couples TRBV9 to TRBJ1-4; the D is unclear. V dropped 4 bases and J dropped 0 bases, with 16 bases sitting between them. Germline values: CDR1 SGDLS, CDR2 YYNGEE. CDR3 length: 17 amino acids. In DNA, the CDR3 is TGTGCCAGCAGCTCTTTAGCTTCCGGGGCAACTAATGAAAAACTGTTTTTT. This gives the protein CASSSLASGATNEKLFF.

The rearrangement joins TRBV5-4 to TRBJ2-3; TRBD2 matches 14 bases. Germline-derived CDR1 and CDR2 are SGHNT and YYREEE (reference sequence). V gave up 4 bases and J gave up 5 bases; unmatched junction bases: 9. The CDR3 is made up of 17 amino acids. The CDR3 coding sequence is TGTGCCAGCAGCATTAAAACGACTAGCGGGAGGGGAGATACGCAGTATTTT. Protein: CASSIKTTSGRGDTQYF.

DNA of the CDR3: TGTGCCAGCAGCCAAGAGGACAGGGGCTACGAGCAGTACTTC. Encoded protein: CASSQEDRGYEQYF. V usage is TRBV4-2 and J usage is TRBJ2-7, with 9 nucleotides matching TRBD1. Germline loops: CDR1 LGHNA, CDR2 YNFKEQ. CDR3 length equals 14 residues. The junction had 0 bases not matched to a gene; V was cut back by 0 bases and J by 3 bases.

Concerning this clone itself: The same CDR3 also results from other DNA sequences found in this sample. The chain links TRBV29-1 to TRBJ2-4; D may be TRBD2 (8 bases). V was shortened by 4 bases and J by 6 bases, with 16 bases between the two germline ends. CDR1 and CDR2 (germline): SQVTM, ANQGSEA. CDR3 length: 14 residues. CDR3 region: CSVVEGAGGNIQYF. Written as DNA, the CDR3 is TGCAGCGTTGTGGAGGGGGCGGGGGGAAACATTCAGTACTTC.

In its sample, this clone was seen once. The V call is TRBV7-2, the J call TRBJ1-5, with a weak D call TRBD1 (5 bases). The germline V gene encodes CDR1 SGHTA and CDR2 FQGNSA. Trimming pared 4 bases from V and 4 bases from J, leaving 11 bases between. The CDR3 covers 14 residues. CDR3 loop: CASSSDGGNQPQHF. The CDR3 bases are TGTGCCAGCAGCTCTGATGGGGGAAATCAGCCCCAGCATTTT. The variable domain in full, completed from reference TRBV7-2 and TRBJ1-5, reads GAGVSQSPSNKVTEKGKDVELRCDPISGHTALYWYRQSLGQGLEFLIYFQGNSAPDKSGLPSDRFSAERTGGSVSTLTIQRTQQEDSAVYLCASSSDGGNQPQHFGDGTRLSIL.

The J gene is TRBJ2-7, the V gene TRBV4-1; D is uncertain. V was trimmed by 4 bases and J by 1 base, leaving 14 bases between them. The length of the CDR3 is 15 residues. Germline lookup yields CDR1 MGHRA and CDR2 YSYEKL. In DNA, the CDR3 is TGCGCCAGCAGCCGAAGTGGCGGCGGATCCTACGAGCAGTACTTC. The encoded protein is CASSRSGGGSYEQYF.

V is TRBV7-2 and J is TRBJ2-2; D gene unclear. This CDR3 is built from 15 residues. Per germline, CDR1 SGHTA and CDR2 FQGNSA. With 5 bases removed from V and 6 bases from J, the gap between germline ends came to 16 bases. CDR3 sequence: CASSPPGSEAGELFF. CDR3 nucleotides: TGTGCCAGCAGCCCCCCTGGGTCGGAAGCCGGGGAGCTGTTTTTT.

CDR3 amino acids: CASSFRLAEPTDTQYF. Here the CDR3 DNA reads TGCGCCAGCAGCTTCCGACTAGCGGAGCCCACAGATACGCAGTATTTT. The V gene is TRBV5-1, the J gene TRBJ2-3; 9 bases match TRBD2. This CDR3 is built from 16 residues. Germline V gene data show CDR1 as SGHRS and CDR2 as YFSETQ. With 2 bases clipped from V and 2 bases from J, the junction kept 6 bases outside the gene matches.

The J gene is TRBJ2-1, the V gene TRBV11-3; 8 nucleotides align to TRBD2. This CDR3 spans 15 amino acids. The V gene end was trimmed by 6 bases and the J gene end by 0 bases; junction bases not matched to a gene: 4. The germline CDR1 and CDR2 sequences are SGHNT and YENEEA. The CDR3, as DNA: TGTGCCAGCAGACTAAGCGGGAGCTCCTACAATGAGCAGTTCTTC. Its protein product is CASRLSGSSYNEQFF. The full variable domain, completed using reference TRBV11-3 and TRBJ2-1, is EAGVVQSPRYKIIEKKQPVAFWCNPISGHNTLYWYLQNLGQGPELLIRYENEEAVDDSQLPKDRFSAERLKGVDSTLKIQPAELGDSAVYLCASRLSGSSYNEQFFGPGTRLTVL.

The V call is TRBV29-1, the J call TRBJ2-2; 7 bases agree with TRBD2. With V trimmed by 5 bases and J by 4 bases, 4 bases remained unmatched. The CDR3 totals 13 residues. CDR1 and CDR2 (germline): SQVTM, ANQGSEA. This CDR3 is CSVIGLGTGELFF. The CDR3 nucleotides are TGCAGCGTTATAGGACTAGGCACCGGGGAGCTGTTTTTT.

CDR3 protein: CASSLARGGSSEKLFF. CDR3 sequence (DNA): TGTGCCAGCAGCTTAGCGAGGGGAGGGTCTAGTGAAAAACTGTTTTTT. V and J are TRBV7-9 and TRBJ1-4; tentative D call: TRBD1 (5 bases). The CDR3 is 16 amino acids. V lost 0 bases and J lost 7, with 15 bases in between. The germline V gene has CDR1 SEHNR and CDR2 FQNEAQ (reference sequence). Full variable domain (outside the CDR3, taken from reference TRBV7-9 and TRBJ1-4): DTGVSQNPRHKITKRGQNVTFRCDPISEHNRLYWYRQTLGQGPEFLTYFQNEAQLEKSRLLSDRFSAERPKGSFSTLEIQRTEQGDSAMYLCASSLARGGSSEKLFFGSGTQLSVL.

V and J are TRBV25-1 and TRBJ2-5; the D gene could be TRBD1 or TRBD2 (6 bases each). The V end was cut by 3 bases, the J end by 4 bases, with 15 bases between. The CDR3 is made up of 15 amino acids. Germline CDR1 is MGHDK and CDR2 is SYGVNS. The DNA of the CDR3 is TGTGCCAGCAGTGAGTACAGGGTGCGGGGAGAGACCCAGTACTTC. Amino acid sequence: CASSEYRVRGETQYF.

The chain couples TRBV7-3 to TRBJ2-7; no firm D call. CDR1 is SGHTA, CDR2 FQGTGA, per germline. The V gene lost 4 bases and the J gene lost 6 bases, with 10 bases spanning the gap. The CDR3 extends over 12 amino acids. The CDR3 reads CASSSPGLEQYF. CDR3 bases: TGTGCCAGCAGCTCCCCCGGCCTCGAGCAGTACTTC.

The gene calls are TRBV7-6 and TRBJ2-1, with a tentative D call TRBD1 (5 bases). V dropped 2 bases and J dropped 8 bases, with 13 bases sitting between them. There are 14 residues in the CDR3. Looked up from germline, CDR1 is SGHVS and CDR2 is FNYEAQ. The CDR3 spells CASSLTAGSYEQFF. The CDR3 bases are TGTGCCAGCAGCTTAACGGCAGGGTCATATGAGCAGTTCTTC.

The CDR3 sequence: CASTVNRQGTDTQYF. CDR3 in DNA: TGTGCCAGCACCGTGAACCGGCAAGGCACAGATACGCAGTATTTT. The chain combines TRBV2 with TRBJ2-3; no firm D call. Trimming took off 7 bases at V and 1 base at J, with 15 bases between the two ends. This CDR3 spans 15 amino acids. Looked up from germline, CDR1 is SNHLY and CDR2 is FYNNEI.

This chain links TRBV19 with TRBJ2-1, with a tentative D call TRBD2 (5 bases). From germline, CDR1 is LNHDA and CDR2 SQIVND (reference sequence). V was cut by 5 bases and J by 0 bases, with 11 bases left in between. CDR3 length: 15 amino acids. CDR3 amino acids: CASSDYDSSYNEQFF. The CDR3 DNA reads TGTGCCAGTAGTGACTACGATAGCTCCTACAATGAGCAGTTCTTC.

The rearrangement joins TRBV4-1 to TRBJ2-7; unclear D gene. The CDR3 consists of 14 residues. CDR1 is MGHRA, CDR2 YSYEKL, per germline. Between the trimmed V and J ends, which lost 3 bases and 4 bases, there was a span of 13 bases. CDR3 nucleotides: TGCGCCAGCAGCCACGGGTTAGGGTGGTACGAGCAGTACTTC. As protein: CASSHGLGWYEQYF.

The V and J genes are TRBV29-1 and TRBJ2-3; 8 nucleotides line up with TRBD1. The trim removed 7 bases at V and 4 bases at J, leaving 7 bases unmatched. CDR3 length: 13 amino acids. Per the germline V gene, CDR1 is SQVTM and CDR2 is ANQGSEA. The CDR3 DNA follows: TGCAGCGCTTTGACAGGGGCCCCAGATACGCAGTATTTT. Its protein product is CSALTGAPDTQYF.

This clone was detected a few times. The chain employs TRBV5-4 and TRBJ1-1; 12 nucleotides line up with TRBD1. J lost 7 bases, V lost 4 bases, and 8 bases had no gene match. Germline CDR1 reads SGHNT; CDR2 reads YYREEE (reference sequence). The CDR3 is made up of 15 amino acids. In DNA form, the CDR3 reads TGTGCCAGCAGCCCGGGGGACAGGGGGCGAATTGAAGCTTTCTTT. Translating it yields CASSPGDRGRIEAFF.

The rearrangement links TRBV5-1 to TRBJ2-1; D unresolved. With 0 bases removed from V and 5 bases from J, the gap between germline ends came to 30 bases. This CDR3 region has 21 residues. The germline gives CDR1 SGHRS, CDR2 YFSETQ. CDR3 loop: CASSLAPLNSYRSDNNNEQFF. As DNA, the CDR3 is TGCGCCAGCAGCTTGGCTCCCCTTAACTCTTACAGATCCGATAACAACAATGAGCAGTTCTTC.